These T cell receptor beta chains were read from a single sample in a study of blood T cell repertoires in COVID-19. Generated by immunoSEQ multiplex PCR, the TCRdb table keeps only in-frame clones and is missing some. The data contain fewer than 250,000 clones, 85% to 90% of them singletons. Input material: peripheral blood. The source is a man aged 25 to 45 with COVID-19, enrolled during active disease. CDR3s include the opening cysteine and the closing phenylalanine or tryptophan. Fields, in order: J gene, CDR3 length, clone size, V gene, D gene, CDR3 DNA, CDR3 protein. D genes are given only for firm matches. Not every row has a clone size; where given, it reads once, few, many or a size class.

J: TRBJ2-7; length: 13; size: NA; V: TRBV25-1; D: NA; DNA: TGTGCCAGCAGTGATATGGGCAGGGACGAGCAGTACTTC; CDR3: CASSDMGRDEQYF
J: TRBJ2-1; length: 14; size: NA; V: TRBV25-1; D: TRBD2; DNA: TGTGCCAGCAGTGTGGGACTAGCGGGTTATGAGCAGTTCTTC; CDR3: CASSVGLAGYEQFF
J: TRBJ2-1; length: 14; size: once; V: TRBV6-6; D: TRBD2; DNA: TGTGCCAGCAGGGGGGGGACGTGGGGTCATGAGCAGTTCTTC; CDR3: CASRGGTWGHEQFF
J: TRBJ1-1; length: 12; size: NA; V: TRBV6-2/TRBV6-3; D: NA; DNA: TGTGCCAGCAGTTCTCTCACGAGTGAAGCTTTCTTT; CDR3: CASSSLTSEAFF
J: TRBJ1-1; length: 14; size: few; V: TRBV5-1; D: TRBD1; DNA: TGCGCCAGCAGCCCAGGACAGGGTCTGACTGAAGCTTTCTTT; CDR3: CASSPGQGLTEAFF
J: TRBJ1-6; length: 17; size: NA; V: TRBV7-9; D: NA; DNA: TGTGCCAGCAGCTTAGCGCGAGTGAGCTCCTATAATTCACCCCTCCACTTT; CDR3: CASSLARVSSYNSPLHF
J: TRBJ1-4; length: 15; size: NA; V: TRBV7-6; D: TRBD1; DNA: TGTGCCAGCAGCTTTTCAGGGGGGAGGAATGAAAAACTGTTTTTT; CDR3: CASSFSGGRNEKLFF
J: TRBJ1-4; length: 16; size: NA; V: TRBV4-3; D: NA; DNA: TGCGCCAGCAGCCAAGATGGGCAGGGAAATGGTGAAAAACTGTTTTTT; CDR3: CASSQDGQGNGEKLFF
J: TRBJ2-7; length: 11; size: NA; V: TRBV28; D: NA; DNA: TGTGCCAGCAGTTTAGAGGTCGAGCAGTACTTC; CDR3: CASSLEVEQYF
J: TRBJ2-2; length: 16; size: once; V: TRBV24-1; D: NA; DNA: TGTGCCACCAGTGACCCAAAAGGACATTACGGGGGGGAGCTGTTTTTT; CDR3: CATSDPKGHYGGELFF
J: TRBJ1-5; length: 15; size: NA; V: TRBV2; D: TRBD1; DNA: TGTGCCAGCAGGGGGGGACAGGGGCGTCATCAGCCCCAGCATTTT; CDR3: CASRGGQGRHQPQHF
J: TRBJ1-2; length: 14; size: NA; V: TRBV9; D: NA; DNA: TGTGCCAGCACCCGGTGGGGAGGATCCTATGGCTACACCTTC; CDR3: CASTRWGGSYGYTF
J: TRBJ2-7; length: 16; size: few; V: TRBV14; D: TRBD1; DNA: TGTGCCAGCAGCCGTTTGTCGGGACAGGGAAGTTACGAGCAGTACTTC; CDR3: CASSRLSGQGSYEQYF
J: TRBJ2-1; length: 16; size: NA; V: TRBV5-1; D: TRBD2; DNA: TGCGCCAGCAGCTTGCGGGCTAGCGGTACCTACAATGAGCAGTTCTTC; CDR3: CASSLRASGTYNEQFF
J: TRBJ1-4; length: 15; size: NA; V: TRBV10-3; D: TRBD1; DNA: TGTGCCATCAGGGGACAGGGGGCCTCTAATGAAAAACTGTTTTTT; CDR3: CAIRGQGASNEKLFF
J: TRBJ1-2; length: 15; size: NA; V: TRBV4-1; D: TRBD1; DNA: TGCGCCAGCAGCCTGGGACAGGGGTTGAGCTATGGCTACACCTTC; CDR3: CASSLGQGLSYGYTF
J: TRBJ1-1; length: 14; size: NA; V: TRBV28; D: NA; DNA: TGTGCCAGCAGTTTGAGGACAGACCTCACTGAAGCTTTCTTT; CDR3: CASSLRTDLTEAFF
J: TRBJ1-1; length: 15; size: NA; V: TRBV25-1; D: NA; DNA: TGTGCCAGCAGTACACCTACTGGACTTAACACTGAAGCTTTCTTT; CDR3: CASSTPTGLNTEAFF
J: TRBJ2-7; length: 13; size: NA; V: TRBV5-4; D: NA; DNA: TGTGCCAGCCGAGGGGACTTACCCTACGAGCAGTACTTC; CDR3: CASRGDLPYEQYF
J: TRBJ1-6; length: 15; size: few; V: TRBV14; D: NA; DNA: TGTGCCAGCAGCCAAACCGGGTCCTATAATTCACCCCTCCACTTT; CDR3: CASSQTGSYNSPLHF
J: TRBJ2-2; length: 14; size: few; V: TRBV7-9; D: NA; DNA: TGTGCCAGCAGCTTGGGGCAGAGGACCGGGGAGCTGTTTTTT; CDR3: CASSLGQRTGELFF
J: TRBJ2-1; length: 17; size: NA; V: TRBV7-9; D: TRBD2; DNA: TGTGCCAGCAGCCACGGGACTAGCGGGGCTCTAGGCAATGAGCAGTTCTTC; CDR3: CASSHGTSGALGNEQFF
J: TRBJ2-1; length: 13; size: NA; V: TRBV25-1; D: NA; DNA: TGTGCCAGCAGCCTCGCAGGGGGGAATGAGCAGTTCTTC; CDR3: CASSLAGGNEQFF
J: TRBJ1-2; length: 13; size: NA; V: TRBV5-1; D: NA; DNA: TGCGCCAGCAGCTCCCCCCCATCCTATGGCTACACCTTC; CDR3: CASSSPPSYGYTF
J: TRBJ1-1; length: 15; size: NA; V: TRBV7-2; D: NA; DNA: TGTGCCACCAATCCCTTACCAGGCCCGAACACTGAAGCTTTCTTT; CDR3: CATNPLPGPNTEAFF
J: TRBJ2-7; length: 17; size: NA; V: TRBV7-2; D: TRBD2; DNA: TGTGCCAGCACTCGAGACGGGCTAGCGGGGGCCTTATACGAGCAGTACTTC; CDR3: CASTRDGLAGALYEQYF
J: TRBJ1-1; length: 14; size: NA; V: TRBV7-2; D: TRBD1; DNA: TGTGCCAGCAGCTTAAGACAGGGTGACACTGAAGCTTTCTTT; CDR3: CASSLRQGDTEAFF